This T cell receptor (beta chain) was profiled in a study of T cells after yellow fever vaccination (dated by TCRdb to about 2019). Context from the whole study: The SMART-Seq v4 Ultra Low Input RNA kit was used to prepare libraries from fractions with low cell numbers. Blood samples were taken at several timepoints before and after primary and secondary immunization, and bulk PBMC replicates and cell subsets were isolated. To follow T-cell clones before and after both primary and booster YFV17D yellow fever vaccination, bulk TCR alpha and beta repertoires underwent longitudinal sequencing. Two healthy male donors made up the cohort, one aged 18 to 29 years and the other aged 30 to 40 years. Results the study describes overall, beyond this receptor: Only a couple of donors were included in the study, so the extent to which the findings can be generalized is limited. A small share of clonotypes was detected in both CD4 and CD8 compartments, with the overlap likely arising from convergent recombination. Computational filtering was required because FACS-sorted repertoires could contain abundant contaminating clonotypes from the bulk population. Most clones expanded after primary vaccination were re-detected after the booster (around 96% of CD4 and around 88% of CD8), suggesting broad memory maintenance. The secondary T-cell response was found to be weaker but faster than the primary response, with a peak reached on day 5 rather than on day 15.

This specimen's treatment or condition label, per the study, means: live attenuated yellow fever vaccine strain. PBMCs were isolated from peripheral blood using a standard Ficoll-Paque protocol. Dynabeads CD4 and CD8 positive selection kits were used to isolate the CD4 and CD8 T-cell fractions. TriZol was used to extract RNA from bulk PBMCs, from CD4 and CD8 fractions, and from dextramer-positive and dextramer-negative fractions. There are a few counts of this clonotype. It lacks a known antigen. No much larger clone is present one base from it, and per-base qualities are unavailable. Reads for this sample came from an Illumina NovaSeq 6000. TCR cDNA was synthesized by 5'RACE template switching, which introduced a universal primer site and unique molecular identifiers. Priming of cDNA synthesis was performed from both the TCR alpha and TCR beta constant segments. Library amplification involved two PCR steps, and the second step added sample barcodes and sequencing adapters. Libraries were sequenced on Illumina HiSeq 2500 (2x100 bp) or NovaSeq (2x150 bp). The original methods were these. Reads were demultiplexed and collapsed into UMI consensus sequences with MIGEC, and V(D)J alignment was performed with MiXCR. Vaccine-responding clonotypes were identified with edgeR using replicate PBMC samples, with FDR below 0.01 and a log2 fold change above 5 up to day 15 being required. CD4 or CD8 identity was assigned to each bulk clonotype according to whether the clonotype was present at higher abundance in the sequenced CD4 repertoire or the sequenced CD8 repertoire. TCRdb reprocessing: public reads trimmed at Q25 with fastp, clones called with MiXCR, in-frame beta chains kept. Every entry covers one CDR3 protein and lists the most common genes and DNA from its rows. It is TCRdb's table, rather than the study itself, that gives the V and J calls and clone size. The sample data list 150,000 to 200,000 distinct CDR3 sequences, and around 9.3% of these were observed just once. The leading ten clones occupy 35% to 40% of the sample.

The CDR3 starts with the cysteine, ends with the phenylalanine, and has 14 residues. Just CDR3 DNA is preserved here, 42 bases in frame from base 1. V was cut back by 2 bases and J by 4 bases, leaving a gap of 9 bases between them. The germline V gene provides CDR1 SGHRS and CDR2 YFSETQ. The rearrangement joined TRBV5-1 to TRBJ2-2; the D element might be TRBD1 or TRBD2, as each aligns at 5 bases. The sample in question was CD8+ T cells sorted from PBMCs, obtained 45 days after the yellow fever booster vaccination. The sequence was obtained from a man aged 18 to 30 who received the YFV17D yellow fever vaccine. The DNA is TGCGCCAGCAGCTTTGAGGGGACCACCGGGGAGCTGTTTTTT. Its translation reads: CASSFEGTTGELFF.